This TCR beta chain was documented in a study of cytomegalovirus exposure and HLA in healthy donors. Profiling relied on immunoSEQ multiplex PCR, and the TCRdb table lists in-frame clones only, not all of them. In the table there are about 98,000 clones, over 75% of which are singletons. The validation cohort, a group of more than 100 subjects, included the donors and was separate from the roughly 620-subject first cohort. The study's findings and limits: Within the 90 to 150 validation repertoires, first-cohort TCR clusters tended to co-occur, according to a later analysis.

This CDR3 has 16 amino acids. V dropped 4 bases and J dropped 3; count of bases not matched to a gene: 12. CDR1 is SGHDT, CDR2 YYEEEE, per germline. Note on this clone: Antigen unknown.

The sample taken for sequencing was PBMCs. This receptor was taken from a man younger than 35 in good health and CMV-seropositive. The rearrangement links TRBV5-6 to TRBJ2-7; 8 bases align to TRBD1. CDR3 loop: CASSLLQGDSIYEQYF. The CDR3, as DNA: TGTGCCAGCAGCCTCCTACAGGGGGACTCGATCTACGAGCAGTACTTC.